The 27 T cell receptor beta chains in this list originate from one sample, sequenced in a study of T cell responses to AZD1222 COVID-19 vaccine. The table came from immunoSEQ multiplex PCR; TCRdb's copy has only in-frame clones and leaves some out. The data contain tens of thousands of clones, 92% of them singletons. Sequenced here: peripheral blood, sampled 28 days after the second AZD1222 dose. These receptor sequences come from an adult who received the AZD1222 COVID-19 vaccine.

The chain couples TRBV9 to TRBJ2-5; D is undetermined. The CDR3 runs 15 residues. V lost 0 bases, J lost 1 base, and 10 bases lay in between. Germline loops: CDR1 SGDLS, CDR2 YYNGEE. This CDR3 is CASSVGGRTQETQYF. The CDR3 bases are TGTGCCAGCAGCGTAGGTGGACGGACCCAAGAGACCCAGTACTTC.

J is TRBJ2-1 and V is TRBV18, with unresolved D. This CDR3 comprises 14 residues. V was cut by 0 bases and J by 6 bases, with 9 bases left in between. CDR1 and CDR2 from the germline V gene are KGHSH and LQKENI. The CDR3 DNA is TGTGCCAGCTCACCACCGAATCCGCCCAATGAGCAGTTCTTC. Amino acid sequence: CASSPPNPPNEQFF.

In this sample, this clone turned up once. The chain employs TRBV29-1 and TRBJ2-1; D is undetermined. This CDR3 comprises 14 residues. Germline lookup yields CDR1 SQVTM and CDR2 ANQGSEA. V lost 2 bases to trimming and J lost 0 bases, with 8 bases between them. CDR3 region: CSVERAISYNEQFF. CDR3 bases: TGCAGCGTTGAACGAGCGATCTCCTACAATGAGCAGTTCTTC.

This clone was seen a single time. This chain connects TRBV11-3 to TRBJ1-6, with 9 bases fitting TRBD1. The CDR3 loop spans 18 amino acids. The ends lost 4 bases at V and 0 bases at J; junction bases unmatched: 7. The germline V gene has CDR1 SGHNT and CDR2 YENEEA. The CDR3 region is CASSSPGQGVSYNSPLHF. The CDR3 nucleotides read TGTGCCAGCAGCTCGCCGGGACAGGGCGTCTCCTATAATTCACCCCTCCACTTT.

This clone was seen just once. DNA of the CDR3: TGTGCCAGCAGCCAAGGGCTAGCGAACACCGGGGAGCTGTTTTTT. Amino acids: CASSQGLANTGELFF. The chain combines TRBV3-1 (or the pseudogene TRBV3-2) with TRBJ2-2, with D unresolved. This CDR3 spans 15 amino acids. CDR1 LGHDT and CDR2 YNNKEL come from the germline V gene (reference sequence). V was trimmed by 1 base and J by 0 bases, leaving 6 bases between them.

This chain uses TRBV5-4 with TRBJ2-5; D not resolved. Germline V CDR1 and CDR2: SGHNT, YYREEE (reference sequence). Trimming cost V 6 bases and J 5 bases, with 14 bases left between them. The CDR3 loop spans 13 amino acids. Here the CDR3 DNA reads TGTGCCAGCACCGCCTCAGGTTGGGAGACCCAGTACTTC. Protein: CASTASGWETQYF.

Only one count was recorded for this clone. The CDR3 nucleotides are TGTGCCAGCAGCCAAGGGACGTCGAGGGCTTTCTTT. Its translation is CASSQGTSRAFF. This sequence joins TRBV3-1 (or the pseudogene TRBV3-2) and TRBJ1-1; no clear D. This CDR3 is built from 12 residues. Between the trimmed V and J ends, which lost 1 base and 11 bases, there was a span of 11 bases. Germline CDR1 reads LGHDT; CDR2 reads YNNKEL (reference sequence).

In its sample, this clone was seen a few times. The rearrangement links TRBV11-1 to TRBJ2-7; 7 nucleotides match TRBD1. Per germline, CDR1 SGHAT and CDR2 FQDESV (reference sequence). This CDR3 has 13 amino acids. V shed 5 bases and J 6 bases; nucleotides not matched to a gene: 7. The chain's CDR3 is CASSLSGTAEQYF. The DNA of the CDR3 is TGTGCCAGCAGCCTCTCCGGGACAGCCGAGCAGTACTTC.

DNA for the CDR3: TGTGCCAGCAGTTACGGGGGGGACAACTATGGCTACACCTTC. Translated, it gives CASSYGGDNYGYTF. This chain connects TRBV6-6 to TRBJ1-2; a weak D match, TRBD1 (5 bases). Germline V lookup: CDR1 MNHNY, CDR2 SVGAGI (reference sequence). This CDR3 spans 14 amino acids. The V end was cut by 2 bases, the J end by 2 bases, with 9 bases between.

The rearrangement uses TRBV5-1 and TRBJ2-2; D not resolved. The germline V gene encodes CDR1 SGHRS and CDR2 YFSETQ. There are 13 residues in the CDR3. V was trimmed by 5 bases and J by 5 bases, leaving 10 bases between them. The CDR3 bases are TGCGCCAGCAGGAGCCTTGGGACCGGGGAGCTGTTTTTT. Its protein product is CASRSLGTGELFF.

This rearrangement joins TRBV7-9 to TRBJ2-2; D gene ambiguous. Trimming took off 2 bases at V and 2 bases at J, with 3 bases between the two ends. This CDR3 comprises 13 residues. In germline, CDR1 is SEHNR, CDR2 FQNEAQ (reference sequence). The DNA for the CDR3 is TGTGCCAGCAGCTTAAGCAACACCGGGGAGCTGTTTTTT. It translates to CASSLSNTGELFF.

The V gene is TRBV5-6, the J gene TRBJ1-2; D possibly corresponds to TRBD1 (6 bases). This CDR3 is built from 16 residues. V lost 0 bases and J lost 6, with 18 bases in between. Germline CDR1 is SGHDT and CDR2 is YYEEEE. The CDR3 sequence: CASSLGRQGRIDGYTF. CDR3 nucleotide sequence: TGTGCCAGCAGCTTGGGAAGGCAGGGGCGTATTGATGGCTACACCTTC.

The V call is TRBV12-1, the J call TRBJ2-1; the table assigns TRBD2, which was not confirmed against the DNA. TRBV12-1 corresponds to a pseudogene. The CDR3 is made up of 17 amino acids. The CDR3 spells CASSFAASGGAGDEQFF. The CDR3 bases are TGTGCCAGCAGCTTTGCAGCTAGCGGGGGGGCCGGCGATGAGCAGTTCTTC.

The CDR3 nucleotides read TGCGCCAGCAGCGCCCTACCGGCGGGGGCAGCAGGGGCCAACGTCCTGACTTTC. Its translation is CASSALPAGAAGANVLTF. V and J are TRBV5-1 and TRBJ2-6, with D perhaps matching TRBD2 (7 bases). CDR1 and CDR2 from the germline V gene are SGHRS and YFSETQ. Trimming stripped 4 bases from V and 4 bases from J, with 21 bases between. The CDR3 consists of 18 residues.

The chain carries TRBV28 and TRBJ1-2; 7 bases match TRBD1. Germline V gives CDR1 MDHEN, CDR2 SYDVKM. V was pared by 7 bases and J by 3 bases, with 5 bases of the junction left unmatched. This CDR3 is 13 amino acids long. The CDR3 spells CASIPGQHYGYTF. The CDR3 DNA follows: TGTGCCAGCATTCCGGGACAGCACTATGGCTACACCTTC.

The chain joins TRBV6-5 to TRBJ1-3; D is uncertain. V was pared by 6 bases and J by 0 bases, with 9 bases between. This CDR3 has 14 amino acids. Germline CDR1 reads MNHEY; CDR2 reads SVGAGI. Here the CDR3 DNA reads TGTGCCAGCAGCCCCGGGAGCTCTGGAAACACCATATATTTT. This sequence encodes CASSPGSSGNTIYF.

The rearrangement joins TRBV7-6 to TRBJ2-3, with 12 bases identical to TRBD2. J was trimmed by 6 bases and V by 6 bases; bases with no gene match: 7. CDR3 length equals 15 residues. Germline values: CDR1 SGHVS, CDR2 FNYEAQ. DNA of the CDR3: TGTGCCAGCAGGGAGACTAGCGGGGGCCCCGATACGCAGTATTTT. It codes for CASRETSGGPDTQYF.

In DNA, the CDR3 is TGTGCCAGCAGCTTAGCAGGGAGCTCCTACGAGCAGTACTTC. Protein: CASSLAGSSYEQYF. This chain joins TRBV13 and TRBJ2-7, with D perhaps being TRBD1 or TRBD2 (5 bases each). V was trimmed by 1 base and J by 0 bases, leaving 7 bases between them. This CDR3 comprises 14 residues. Looked up from germline, CDR1 is PRHDT and CDR2 is FYEKMQ (reference sequence).

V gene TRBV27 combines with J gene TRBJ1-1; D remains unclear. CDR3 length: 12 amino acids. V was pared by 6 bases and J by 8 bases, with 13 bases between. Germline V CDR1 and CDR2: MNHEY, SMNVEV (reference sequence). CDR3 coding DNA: TGTGCCAGCAGCCCTAGGGCGGGGGAAGCTTTCTTT. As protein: CASSPRAGEAFF.

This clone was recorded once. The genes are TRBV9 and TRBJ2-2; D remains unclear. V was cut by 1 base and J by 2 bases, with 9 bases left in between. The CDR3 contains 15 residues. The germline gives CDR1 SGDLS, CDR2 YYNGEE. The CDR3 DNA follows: TGTGCCAGCAGCGTACTGATAGAAAACACCGGGGAGCTGTTTTTT. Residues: CASSVLIENTGELFF.

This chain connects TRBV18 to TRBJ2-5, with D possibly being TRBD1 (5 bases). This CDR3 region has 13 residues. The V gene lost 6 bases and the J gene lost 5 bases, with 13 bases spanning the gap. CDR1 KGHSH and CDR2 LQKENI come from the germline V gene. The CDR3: CASSPQGRETQYF. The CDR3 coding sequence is TGTGCCAGCTCTCCTCAGGGAAGGGAGACCCAGTACTTC.

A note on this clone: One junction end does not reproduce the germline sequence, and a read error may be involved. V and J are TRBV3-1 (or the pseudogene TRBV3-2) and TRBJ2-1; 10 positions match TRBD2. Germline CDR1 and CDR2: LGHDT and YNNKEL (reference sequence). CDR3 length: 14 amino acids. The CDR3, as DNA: TGTGCCAGCAGCCAGGGAATGATTAGCGGGGGGACTCTCTTC. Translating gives CASSQGMISGGTLF.

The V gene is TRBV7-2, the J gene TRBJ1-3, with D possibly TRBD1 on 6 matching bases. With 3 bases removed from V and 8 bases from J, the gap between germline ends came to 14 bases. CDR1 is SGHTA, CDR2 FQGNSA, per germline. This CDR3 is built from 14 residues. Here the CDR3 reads CASSLDSKAHTIYF. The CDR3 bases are TGTGCCAGCAGCTTGGACAGTAAAGCGCACACCATATATTTT. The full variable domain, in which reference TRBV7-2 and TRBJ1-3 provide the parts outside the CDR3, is GAGVSQSPSNKVTEKGKDVELRCDPISGHTALYWYRQSLGQGLEFLIYFQGNSAPDKSGLPSDRFSAERTGGSVSTLTIQRTQQEDSAVYLCASSLDSKAHTIYFGEGSWLTVV.

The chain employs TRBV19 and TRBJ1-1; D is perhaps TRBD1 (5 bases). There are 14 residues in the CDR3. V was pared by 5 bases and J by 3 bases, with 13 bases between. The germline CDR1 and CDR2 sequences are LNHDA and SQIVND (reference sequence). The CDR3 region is CASSLRGRDTEAFF. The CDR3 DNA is TGTGCCAGTAGTCTTAGGGGTCGGGACACTGAAGCTTTCTTT.

CDR3 in DNA: TGTGCCAGCAGGGTAGGTTTGAATCAGCCCCAGCATTTT. Amino acid sequence: CASRVGLNQPQHF. The genes are TRBV6-5 and TRBJ1-5, with D unresolved. CDR1 and CDR2 (germline): MNHEY, SVGAGI. V lost 6 bases and J 4 bases, leaving 10 bases between the germline ends. The CDR3 spans 13 residues.

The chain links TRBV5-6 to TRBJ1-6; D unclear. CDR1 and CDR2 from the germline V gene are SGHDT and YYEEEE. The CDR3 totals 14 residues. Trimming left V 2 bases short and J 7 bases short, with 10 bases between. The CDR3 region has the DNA TGTGCCAGCAGCTTCCGAAGGACGAATTCACCCCTCCACTTT. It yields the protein CASSFRRTNSPLHF.

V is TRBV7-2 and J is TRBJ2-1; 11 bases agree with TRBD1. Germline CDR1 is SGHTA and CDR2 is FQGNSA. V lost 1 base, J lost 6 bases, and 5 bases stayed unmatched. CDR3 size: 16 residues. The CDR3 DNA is TGTGCCAGCAGCTTAGATGGGACAGGGGGTGGCAATGAGCAGTTCTTC. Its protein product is CASSLDGTGGGNEQFF.